The clone carrying this T cell receptor beta chain was seen more than once but under ten times. Produced via immunoSEQ multiplex PCR; TCRdb's table is partial and in-frame only. The sample holds 70,000 to 95,000 clones, around 81% seen once. The data belong to a study of blood T cell repertoires in COVID-19. As for the study in general: There were acute and convalescent COVID-19 samples, and they came from the United States, Italy and Spain. Sample material is recorded as cDNA or gDNA derived from T cells, B-cell-depleted T cells, or PBMCs.

Germline CDR1 and CDR2: MDHEN and SYDVKM. This CDR3 has 16 amino acids. V was pared by 5 bases and J by 4 bases, with 10 bases of the junction left unmatched. The chain is built from TRBV28 and TRBJ1-4, with 7 bases matching TRBD1. Material: peripheral blood. This TCR was recovered from a man of 80 years or more with active or convalescent COVID-19. The CDR3 is CASSRSTGTVNEKLFF. Here the CDR3 DNA reads TGTGCCAGCAGTCGCTCTACCGGGACAGTTAATGAAAAACTGTTTTTT.